This TCR beta chain was captured in a study of OX40 agonist ivuxolimab in advanced cancers. In the study overall: Prior anti-PD-1, anti-PD-L1 or anti-CTLA-4 therapy was allowed; 40% had some. The study reported partial responses in three patients: one hepatocellular carcinoma, two cutaneous melanoma. Study conclusions and caveats: Near-lowest levels of clonal expansion characterized partial responders at 0.1-3.0 mg/kg.

Germline V CDR1 and CDR2: SGHTA, FQGTGA. This CDR3 comprises 15 residues. The germline V and J ends were trimmed by 2 bases and 7 bases, with 16 bases remaining between them. Details on this clone: Its target is not known.

Assay used: immunoSEQ multiplex PCR; TCRdb lists only in-frame clones, some missing. The sample lists about 61,000 clones, around four fifths occurring once. This chain joins TRBV7-3 and TRBJ2-3; TRBD2 might be the D (6 bases). Sequenced material: CD4+ or CD8+ T cells sorted from blood, taken in a trial of the OX40 agonist ivuxolimab. The receptor's source is an adult with an advanced solid tumor such as melanoma, head and neck, liver or kidney cancer. Here the CDR3 DNA reads TGTGCCAGCAGCTTAGGGGGGTCCCTGGGGTATACGCAGTATTTT. Protein product: CASSLGGSLGYTQYF.